What follows are 3 T cell receptor beta chains derived from one specimen sequenced in a study of T cell responses to AZD1222 COVID-19 vaccine. Assay used: immunoSEQ multiplex PCR; TCRdb lists only in-frame clones, some missing. Of about 140,000 clones detected, around nine tenths appear once; the ten largest clones hold roughly 5%. The starting material was peripheral blood, obtained on day 0 of AZD1222 vaccination. Source of these receptors: an adult in good health.

V and J are TRBV19 and TRBJ2-2; no reliable D call. V lost 2 bases to trimming and J lost 5 bases, with 18 bases between them. The CDR3 totals 17 residues. Germline V gives CDR1 LNHDA, CDR2 SQIVND (reference sequence). In DNA, the CDR3 is TGTGCCAGTAGTATACTCGCAACGTGGGATGCAACCGGGGAGCTGTTTTTT. It is translated as CASSILATWDATGELFF.

This clone is a singleton in its sample. The chain combines TRBV5-6 with TRBJ2-1; 9 bases agree with TRBD1. Germline V lookup: CDR1 SGHDT, CDR2 YYEEEE. The CDR3 is 14 amino acids. V was clipped by 6 bases and J by 9 bases; unmatched bases: 10. This CDR3 is CASIETGGEGEQFF. The CDR3 DNA follows: TGTGCCAGCATCGAGACAGGGGGAGAGGGTGAGCAGTTCTTC.

V gene TRBV10-3 combines with J gene TRBJ1-6; D unclear. This CDR3 comprises 14 residues. Germline V gene sequence: CDR1 ENHRY, CDR2 SYGVKD. Trimming took 6 bases from V and 7 from J, leaving 13 bases between them. The CDR3: CAIRTESGNSPLHF. CDR3 sequence (DNA): TGTGCCATCAGGACCGAAAGCGGGAATTCACCCCTCCACTTT.